This entry lists 15 T cell receptor beta chains sequenced from one sample in a study of PD-1 blockade in classical Hodgkin lymphoma (dated by TCRdb to about 2020). The method behind the library was the immunoSEQ multiplex PCR assay. TCRdb took this table from immuneACCESS and kept in-frame rearrangements with V and J called. Such tables lack part of the clones; where checked against another copy, unresolved V genes explain under half of the gap, and the rest is unexplained. This sample gives about 11,000 clones in total; 75% of them show up just once. The ten largest account for 34% of the sample. What this sample's time point label stands for: cycle 1 day 1 (C1D1), immediately before nivolumab initiation. All trial patients had relapsed after autologous stem cell transplantation, with cohorts A, B and C differing in prior brentuximab vedotin exposure. Here the sequenced sample was peripheral blood mononuclear cells (PBMCs), taken at baseline. The source is a human donor with classical Hodgkin lymphoma.

The gene calls are TRBV28 and TRBJ1-5; D not resolved. CDR3 length: 18 amino acids. V gave up 5 bases and J gave up 5 bases, with 25 bases separating them. CDR1 and CDR2 from the germline V gene are MDHEN and SYDVKM. CDR3 coding DNA: TGTGCCAGCAGTATAAGTGCGGGTATGGGAAGCTTGGATCAGCCCCAGCATTTT. Amino acid sequence: CASSISAGMGSLDQPQHF.

This rearrangement joins TRBV11-3 to TRBJ1-2, with D unclear. V was cut by 5 bases and J by 1 base, with 8 bases left in between. The CDR3 spans 13 residues. CDR1 is SGHNT and CDR2 is YENEEA in the germline V gene. In DNA, the CDR3 is TGTGCCAGCAGCACCGGGATTAACTATGGCTACACCTTC. Translation: CASSTGINYGYTF. The full variable domain, rest sourced from reference TRBV11-3 and TRBJ1-2, is EAGVVQSPRYKIIEKKQPVAFWCNPISGHNTLYWYLQNLGQGPELLIRYENEEAVDDSQLPKDRFSAERLKGVDSTLKIQPAELGDSAVYLCASSTGINYGYTFGSGTRLTVV.

CDR3 residues: CASSYSGSGNSPLHF. The CDR3 nucleotides are TGTGCCAGCAGTTACTCGGGTTCCGGGAATTCACCCCTCCACTTT. The V and J genes are TRBV6-6 and TRBJ1-6; the D is unclear. The germline V gene has CDR1 MNHNY and CDR2 SVGAGI (reference sequence). V lost 0 bases and J 7 bases, leaving 10 bases between the germline ends. The CDR3 has 15 amino acids.

The rearrangement joins TRBV5-8 to TRBJ2-5, with TRBD1 matching over 9 bases. The CDR3 totals 18 residues. Per the germline V gene, CDR1 is SGHTS and CDR2 is YDEGEE. The V gene end was trimmed by 2 bases and the J gene end by 4 bases; junction bases not matched to a gene: 15. The CDR3 DNA reads TGTGCCAGCAGCTTAGGCGACGTGGGGACAGGGAGAAGAGAGACCCAGTACTTC. Amino acids: CASSLGDVGTGRRETQYF.

V usage is TRBV21-1 and J usage is TRBJ1-1. TRBV21-1 corresponds to a pseudogene. The CDR3 runs to 13 residues. The CDR3 DNA sequence: TGTGCCAGCAGCCAGGGGGGGATCACTGAAGCTTTCTTT. As protein: CASSQGGITEAFF.

The chain joins TRBV25-1 to TRBJ2-5; 13 nucleotides agree with TRBD2. V lost 2 bases and J lost 5; bases outside the gene matches: 11. The CDR3 extends over 18 amino acids. Per the germline V gene, CDR1 is MGHDK and CDR2 is SYGVNS. Here the CDR3 reads CASSEPRATSGGRETQYF. The CDR3 coding sequence is TGTGCCAGCAGTGAACCCCGGGCGACTAGCGGGGGGCGGGAGACCCAGTACTTC.

This clone was seen a handful of times. The gene calls are TRBV7-9 and TRBJ2-3, with 8 bases fitting TRBD2. CDR3 length equals 13 residues. Germline lookup yields CDR1 SEHNR and CDR2 FQNEAQ (reference sequence). V was clipped by 10 bases and J by 2 bases; unmatched bases: 5. The CDR3 region has the DNA TGTGCCATACTAGCGGAAGCCACAGATACGCAGTATTTT. Amino acids: CAILAEATDTQYF.

In DNA, the CDR3 is TGTGCCAGCAGTTACGGGGGACAGGGGGCCCTCGAGCAGTACTTC. Its protein is CASSYGGQGALEQYF. This chain links TRBV6-5 with TRBJ2-7, with 12 bases identical to TRBD1. The CDR3 loop spans 15 amino acids. Germline V gene data show CDR1 as MNHEY and CDR2 as SVGAGI. Trimming took 2 bases from V and 6 from J; bases not matched to a gene: 5.

In DNA, the CDR3 is TGCAGCGCGCGACCCCTGGCACTGAAACAGGGGACGGAAGCTTTCTTT. Translating it yields CSARPLALKQGTEAFF. The V gene is TRBV29-1, the J gene TRBJ1-1; 7 positions match TRBD1. The CDR3 is 16 residues long. CDR1 SQVTM and CDR2 ANQGSEA come from the germline V gene. V lost 7 bases to trimming and J lost 8 bases; unmatched junction nucleotides: 22.

The chain uses TRBV4-2 and TRBJ1-5; D is possibly TRBD1 (5 bases). Germline assignment: CDR1 LGHNA and CDR2 YNFKEQ. V shed 2 bases and J shed 1 base, with 9 bases lying between them. The CDR3 covers 15 residues. The CDR3 DNA follows: TGTGCCAGCAGCCAACGGGGGGGGAGCAATCAGCCCCAGCATTTT. This translates into CASSQRGGSNQPQHF.

The chain carries TRBV19 and TRBJ2-2, with D unresolved. Trimming pared 5 bases from V and 1 base from J, leaving 11 bases between. Germline-derived CDR1 and CDR2 are LNHDA and SQIVND (reference sequence). This CDR3 is 15 amino acids long. The CDR3 nucleotides are TGTGCCAGTAGTCCGTCCAGGCGGAACACCGGGGAGCTGTTTTTT. As protein: CASSPSRRNTGELFF.

The chain couples TRBV27 to TRBJ2-1; no clear D. Germline V gene sequence: CDR1 MNHEY, CDR2 SMNVEV (reference sequence). The length of the CDR3 is 13 residues. Trimming took 3 bases from V and 10 from J, leaving 13 bases between them. In DNA form, the CDR3 reads TGTGCCAGCAGTTTCGGCAGTACCTTAGAGCAGTTCTTC. Translating gives CASSFGSTLEQFF.

This sequence joins TRBV6-6 and TRBJ2-2, with D perhaps being TRBD1 or TRBD2 (5 bases each). The CDR3 is 14 amino acids. The V gene's germline CDR1 is MNHNY and CDR2 SVGAGI (reference sequence). The ends were cut back, 0 bases at V and 6 bases at J, with 8 bases in the middle. The CDR3 sequence: CASSYSGTAGELFF. The CDR3 DNA follows: TGTGCCAGCAGTTACTCAGGGACGGCCGGGGAGCTGTTTTTT.

The chain has TRBV2 and TRBJ1-6; D unresolved. CDR1 and CDR2 (germline): SNHLY, FYNNEI. There are 14 residues in the CDR3. V lost 3 bases, J lost 10 bases, and 13 bases lay in between. CDR3 DNA: TGTGCCAGCAGTGAGGGGATAACTTCGTCACCCCTCCACTTT. Translated: CASSEGITSSPLHF.

The V and J genes are TRBV18 and TRBJ1-5; TRBD1 matches 8 bases. Per germline, CDR1 KGHSH and CDR2 LQKENI. V shed 2 bases, J shed 0 bases, and the junction held 3 bases outside the gene matches. This CDR3 has 16 residues. In DNA, the CDR3 is TGTGCCAGCTCACCAATTGGGACAGGTAGCAATCAGCCCCAGCATTTT. The encoded protein is CASSPIGTGSNQPQHF.